This T cell receptor beta chain stems from a study of healthy donors' naive CD4 and CD8 T cells. Study-level information: A new alpha primer set targeted every functional IMGT alpha variant.

The length of the CDR3 is 14 residues. V dropped 0 bases and J dropped 5 bases, with 10 bases sitting between them. Per the germline V gene, CDR1 is ENHRY and CDR2 is SYGVKD. A linear amplification protocol produced the TCR libraries from around 0.55 ug of total RNA. Authors' analysis steps: From roughly 5 healthy donors, just under 80,000 rearranged TCR alpha transcripts were sequenced. TCRdb reprocessed the reads with MiXCR, giving one entry per CDR3 protein. The V and J calls reflect TCRdb's pipeline rather than the authors' work. The sample includes about 200,000 distinct CDR3 sequences, 65% to 75% of them seen just once. Sorting defined naive CD4+ as CD4+CD8-CD45RO-CD45RA+ and naive CD8+ as CD8+CD4-CD45RA+CD27bright.

The sample was naive CD4+ and CD8+ T cells sorted from blood, pooled from several donors. J is TRBJ2-5 and V is TRBV10-3; TRBD1 might be the D (6 bases). The receptor was isolated from a pool of human donors in good health; the sample pools cells from several healthy donors. The CDR3 region has the DNA TGTGCCATCAGTGAGTCGATACAGGGCGAGACCCAGTACTTC. Translation gives CAISESIQGETQYF.